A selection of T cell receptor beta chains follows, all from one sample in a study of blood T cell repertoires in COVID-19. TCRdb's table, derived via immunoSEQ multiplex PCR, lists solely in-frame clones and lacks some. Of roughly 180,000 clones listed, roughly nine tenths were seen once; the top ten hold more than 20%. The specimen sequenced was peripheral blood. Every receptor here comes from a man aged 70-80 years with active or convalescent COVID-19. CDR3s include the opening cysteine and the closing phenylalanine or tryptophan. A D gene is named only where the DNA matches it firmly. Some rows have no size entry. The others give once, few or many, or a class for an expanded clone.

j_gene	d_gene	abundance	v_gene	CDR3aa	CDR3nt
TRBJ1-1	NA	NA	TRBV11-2	CASNSGGGNMAFF	TGTGCCAGCAACAGCGGGGGGGGGAATATGGCTTTCTTT
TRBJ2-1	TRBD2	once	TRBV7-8	CASSIGLAGNNEQFF	TGTGCCAGCAGCATAGGACTAGCGGGGAACAATGAGCAGTTCTTC
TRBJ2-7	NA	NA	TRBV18	CASSPAGRGTYEQYF	TGTGCCAGCTCACCAGCGGGACGTGGAACCTACGAGCAGTACTTC
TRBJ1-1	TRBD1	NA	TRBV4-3	CASSPVGRQGHTEAFF	TGCGCCAGCAGCCCCGTGGGGCGACAGGGACACACTGAAGCTTTCTTT
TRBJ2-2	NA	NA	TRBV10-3	CAISQGPNTGELFF	TGTGCCATCAGTCAGGGTCCGAACACCGGGGAGCTGTTTTTT
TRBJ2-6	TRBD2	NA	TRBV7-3	CASSPFRLAGTSGANVLTF	TGTGCCAGCAGCCCCTTTAGACTAGCGGGGACCTCTGGGGCCAACGTCCTGACTTTC
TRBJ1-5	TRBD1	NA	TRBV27	CASSFRGAGSNQPQHF	TGTGCCAGCAGTTTCAGGGGGGCAGGGAGCAATCAGCCCCAGCATTTT
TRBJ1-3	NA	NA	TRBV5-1	CASSRDSSSSSGNTIYF	TGCGCCAGCAGCCGTGACAGCTCCTCAAGCTCTGGAAACACCATATATTTT
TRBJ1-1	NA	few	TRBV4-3	CASSQSQGVSAFF	TGCGCCAGCAGCCAATCCCAGGGCGTTTCTGCTTTCTTT
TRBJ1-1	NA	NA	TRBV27	CASSLGYGGANTEAFF	TGTGCCAGCAGTTTAGGATACGGGGGGGCCAACACTGAAGCTTTCTTT
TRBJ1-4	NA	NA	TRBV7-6	CASSSQGQANEKLFF	TGTGCCAGCAGCTCCCAGGGCCAAGCTAATGAAAAACTGTTTTTT
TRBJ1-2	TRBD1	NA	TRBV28	CASSPPQGGHYGYTF	TGTGCCAGCAGCCCCCCACAGGGGGGCCACTATGGCTACACCTTC
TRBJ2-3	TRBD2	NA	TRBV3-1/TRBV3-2	CASSQRTGLVADTQYF	TGTGCCAGCAGCCAAAGAACGGGACTAGTGGCAGATACGCAGTATTTT
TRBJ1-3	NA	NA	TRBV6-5	CATSVRVPSGNTIYF	TGTGCCACCTCGGTCAGGGTGCCCTCTGGAAACACCATATATTTT
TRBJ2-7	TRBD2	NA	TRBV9	CASSPEAGGYEQYF	TGTGCCAGCAGCCCCGAGGCGGGGGGCTACGAGCAGTACTTC
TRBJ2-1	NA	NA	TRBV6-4	CASSQEGAYNEQFF	TGTGCCAGCAGCCAAGAGGGGGCCTACAATGAGCAGTTCTTC
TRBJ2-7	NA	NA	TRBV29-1	CSPEEQGDYEQYF	TGCAGCCCAGAAGAACAGGGAGATTACGAGCAGTACTTC